This TCR beta chain was recorded in a study of immune characterization of retroperitoneal liposarcoma. TCRdb re-derived calls from the PCR reads in MiXCR, one entry per CDR3 protein. Counted here are some 10,000 distinct CDR3 sequences, roughly 29% occurring once; the ten biggest clones make up 9.3%. CDR3 length equals 16 residues. V lost 4 bases and J 3 bases, leaving 18 bases between the germline ends. The V gene's germline CDR1 is SGHVS and CDR2 FQNEAQ. V usage is TRBV7-8 and J usage is TRBJ2-5; D uncertain. Sequencing was performed on tumor tissue. The source of this sequence is a female donor with retroperitoneal liposarcoma. The CDR3 sequence is CASSSEKWAGKETQYF. As DNA, the CDR3 is TGTGCCAGCAGCTCCGAAAAGTGGGCAGGAAAAGAGACCCAGTACTTC.